Listed below are T cell receptor beta chains from one sample, sequenced in a study of regulatory T cells in long-lasting Graves disease. Via MiXCR, TCRdb re-called the multiplex PCR reads, giving one row per CDR3 protein. Among approximately 400,000 distinct CDR3 sequences listed, about 15% were seen once. In addition, the sample was reused for a study of T cells in Graves' hyperthyroidism and ophthalmopathy.

The sequenced sample was peripheral blood mononuclear cells (PBMCs), obtained at new diagnosis, from a patient treated with antithyroid drugs. All receptors come from a woman under 40 with Graves disease. Both conserved end residues are part of each CDR3. The D gene is left open where the match is weak. The size entry is marked missing in some rows and otherwise reads once, few, many or a size class.

TRBD2	TRBV6-1	TRBJ2-3	many	TGTGCCAGCAGTGAATGGTTGCGGCTAGCGGGAGGCCCCCCTAGCACAGATACGCAGTATTTT	CASSEWLRLAGGPPSTDTQYF
-	TRBV15	TRBJ2-1	-	TGTGCCACCAGCAGGGGCAGGACCCAGATATCGATATACAATGAGCAGTTCTTC	CATSRGRTQISIYNEQFF
TRBD1	TRBV2	TRBJ1-2	many	TGTGCCAGCAGTGACAGGGACAGGGATGGCTACACCTTC	CASSDRDRDGYTF
TRBD2	TRBV20-1	TRBJ2-3	many	TGCAGTGCTACAAGACTAGCGGAGAGCACAGATACGCAGTATTTT	CSATRLAESTDTQYF
-	TRBV11-2	TRBJ2-3	-	TGTGCCAGCAGCGACCGAGTGGCTGCGGATACGCAGTATTTT	CASSDRVAADTQYF
-	TRBV20-1	TRBJ2-1	-	TGCAGTGCTAGAGCGGATGAGCAGTTCTTC	CSARADEQFF
-	TRBV5-1	TRBJ2-2	-	TGCGCCAGCAGCTTTAGAGGGGAGGACACCGAGGAGCTGTTTTTT	CASSFRGEDTEELFF
-	TRBV29-1	TRBJ1-5	many	TGCAGCGTTGAAGATCCAGGGTTCGGCCAGCCCCAGCATTTT	CSVEDPGFGQPQHF
-	TRBV19	TRBJ1-1	-	TGTGCCAGTACCCGAAGGGGGAAGGCCACTGAAGCTTTCTTT	CASTRRGKATEAFF
-	TRBV6-1	TRBJ2-3	-	TGTGCCAGCAGTGCGCCTCCCAGACTAGGGGCCACAGATACGCAGTATTTT	CASSAPPRLGATDTQYF
TRBD2	TRBV13	TRBJ2-5	once	TGTGCCAGCAGCTTGGGACTAGCGGGAGGGCCCACCCAAGAGACCCAGTACTTC	CASSLGLAGGPTQETQYF
TRBD2	TRBV7-8	TRBJ2-3	many	TGTGCCAGCAGCTTAAGACCCCCGCCGGGAGGAGTCACAGATACGCAGTATTTT	CASSLRPPPGGVTDTQYF
-	TRBV15	TRBJ1-5	many	TGTGCCACCAGCAGAGAACGCAGCGACAATCAGCCCCAGCATTTT	CATSRERSDNQPQHF
-	TRBV29-1	TRBJ2-5	few	TGCAGCGTTCGGCAAGAGACCCAGTACTTC	CSVRQETQYF
-	TRBV4-1	TRBJ2-7	few	TGCGCCAGCAGCCAAGAGGGGGTGAGCTCCTACGAGCAGTACTTC	CASSQEGVSSYEQYF
-	TRBV11-2	TRBJ1-1	many	TGTGCCAGCAGCCCCGATCCCACAGAAATTACTGAAGCTTTCTTT	CASSPDPTEITEAFF
TRBD1	TRBV18	TRBJ2-7	many	TGTGCCAGCAGCCCCGGGACAGGGTTGTCCTACGAGCAGTACTTC	CASSPGTGLSYEQYF
TRBD2	TRBV6-1	TRBJ2-1	many	TGTGCCAGCAACCCGGCGGGACTAGCGGCCGCCTACAATGAGCAGTTCTTC	CASNPAGLAAAYNEQFF
-	TRBV3-1	TRBJ1-2	many	TGTGCCAGCAGCCAAGGGGGTCTGACAGCGGCCACCTTC	CASSQGGLTAATF
-	TRBV2	TRBJ2-5	many	TGTGCCAGCAGGACAAAGACCCTCGGTCAAGAGACCCAGTACTTC	CASRTKTLGQETQYF
TRBD2	TRBV20-1	TRBJ2-7	many	TGCAGTGCTAGAGAATTGGGACTAGCGTCGACCTACGAGCAGTACTTC	CSARELGLASTYEQYF
TRBD2	TRBV12-5	TRBJ2-1	many	TGTGCTAGTGGTTTGGGTCGGGCAAATCTAAGCGGGAGGGCCAAGAATGAGCAGTTCTTC	CASGLGRANLSGRAKNEQFF
-	TRBV12-3/TRBV12-4	TRBJ2-1	many	TGTGCCAGCACCCCTTACAGGAGGAGCTCCTACAATGAGCAGTTCTTC	CASTPYRRSSYNEQFF
-	TRBV2	TRBJ1-2	-	TGTGCCAGCAGTGAGTTTCCCCAGAGAGGCTACACCTTC	CASSEFPQRGYTF
-	TRBV18	TRBJ1-2	-	TGTGCCAGCACAATCCAGGCTAACTATGGCTACACCTTC	CASTIQANYGYTF
TRBD2	TRBV20-1	TRBJ2-1	-	TGCAGTGCTAGGGTTAGCGGGAGGGGAACCTACAATGAGCAGTTCTTC	CSARVSGRGTYNEQFF
-	TRBV12-3/TRBV12-4	TRBJ2-7	many	TGTGCCAGCAGTTTAGCTGGGACAACATACGAGCAGTACTTC	CASSLAGTTYEQYF
TRBD2	TRBV9	TRBJ2-2	-	TGTGCCAGCAGCGTCTGGACTAGCGGAGGGGACACCGGGGAGCTGTTTTTT	CASSVWTSGGDTGELFF
-	TRBV5-1	TRBJ2-1	many	TGCGCCAGCAGCTTGATTTTCGATGAGCAGTTCTTC	CASSLIFDEQFF
-	TRBV12-5	TRBJ1-2	-	TGTGCTAGTGGTTTGGTACAAGGCAGGGGATATGGCTACACCTTC	CASGLVQGRGYGYTF
-	TRBV30	TRBJ1-1	-	TGTGCCTGGAGTGTAGGCGGGTCTAACACTGAAGCTTTCTTT	CAWSVGGSNTEAFF
-	TRBV20-1	TRBJ2-2	many	TGCAGTGCTGGATTGAGGGGGACGAACACCGGGGAGCTGTTTTTT	CSAGLRGTNTGELFF